This TCR beta chain derives from a study of cytomegalovirus exposure and HLA in healthy donors. The primer mix had 60 Vbeta and 13 Jbeta primers. TCRdb's copy holds only in-frame clones and misses some; the assay was immunoSEQ multiplex PCR. The sample contains some 180,000 clones, about 90% of which appear only once. Sequenced input: PBMCs. The source is a girl under three years old in good health and CMV-seronegative.

CDR3 nucleotides: TGCGCCAGCAGCTTTTCCGGCAATGAGCAGTTCTTC. Protein product: CASSFSGNEQFF. The chain links TRBV5-1 to TRBJ2-1, with D unclear. V gave up 2 bases and J gave up 6 bases, with 6 bases separating them. CDR1 SGHRS and CDR2 YFSETQ come from the germline V gene. This CDR3 region has 12 residues.